The present entry profiles one TCR beta chain with its context. This entry comes from a study of blood T cell repertoires in COVID-19. Study-wide context: PBMCs, B-cell-depleted T cells, or T cells were the source of the cDNA or gDNA that made up the material.

Trimming removed 7 bases at V and 7 bases at J, with 11 bases between. This CDR3 spans 11 amino acids. Germline CDR1 is MNHEY and CDR2 is SMNVEV (reference sequence). Only in-frame clones appear in the TCRdb table, and some are missing; sequencing was by immunoSEQ multiplex PCR. The sample consists of some 240,000 clones, over 75% of them appearing once. The sequence was obtained from a human donor in a cohort sampled during active COVID-19. The source material was peripheral blood. The chain carries TRBV27 and TRBJ2-7; possibly TRBD2 for D (5 bases). Here the CDR3 DNA reads TGTGCCAGCACCCGAGGGTTGGAGCAGTACTTC. Translation gives CASTRGLEQYF.